The next 4 T cell receptor beta chains were all read from a single sample in a study of cytomegalovirus exposure and HLA in healthy donors. Primers for the PCR totalled 60 Vbeta and 13 Jbeta. Generated by immunoSEQ multiplex PCR, the TCRdb table keeps only in-frame clones and is missing some. This sample's table reports 90,000 to 120,000 clones. The material sequenced was PBMCs. The source is a man in his fifties or sixties in good health and CMV-seronegative.

The J gene is TRBJ1-1, the V gene TRBV9, with a weak D call TRBD1 (6 bases). Trimming left V 3 bases short and J 3 bases short, with 9 bases between. The CDR3 runs to 13 residues. Germline CDR1 SGDLS, CDR2 YYNGEE. The CDR3 sequence: CASSGGLHTEAFF. For the CDR3, the DNA is TGTGCCAGCAGCGGGGGGCTCCACACTGAAGCTTTCTTT. The full variable domain, completed using reference TRBV9 and TRBJ1-1, is DSGVTQTPKHLITATGQRVTLRCSPRSGDLSVYWYQQSLDQGLQFLIQYYNGEERAKGNILERFSAQQFPDLHSELNLSSLELGDSALYFCASSGGLHTEAFFGQGTRLTVV.

The chain combines TRBV7-2 with TRBJ1-2; TRBD1 matches at 10 bases. Germline loops: CDR1 SGHTA, CDR2 FQGNSA. V lost 6 bases to trimming and J lost 2 bases; unmatched junction nucleotides: 6. The CDR3 runs to 15 residues. The CDR3 DNA sequence: TGTGCCAGCAGACCTAGACAGGGGGCGAACTATGGCTACACCTTC. As protein: CASRPRQGANYGYTF.

The CDR3 nucleotides are TGCGCCAGCAGCGGGGGGACTAGCGCGGAAGAGACCCAGTACTTC. Its protein product is CASSGGTSAEETQYF. The V call is TRBV5-1, the J call TRBJ2-5, with 10 bases identical to TRBD2. J was trimmed by 3 bases and V by 4 bases; bases with no gene match: 6. CDR1 is SGHRS, CDR2 YFSETQ, per germline. This CDR3 region has 15 residues.

This rearrangement joins TRBV18 to TRBJ2-7, with no clear D. The germline CDR1 and CDR2 sequences are KGHSH and LQKENI. This CDR3 is built from 17 residues. Between the trimmed V and J ends, which lost 3 bases and 2 bases, there was a span of 20 bases. As DNA, the CDR3 is TGTGCCAGCTCACCCCCCGCCGCGGCAGTTAGAACCTACGAGCAGTACTTC. Amino acid sequence: CASSPPAAAVRTYEQYF.